The following is a TCR beta chain sequence with its context. These data come from a study of regulatory T cells in long-lasting Graves disease. CDR1 is SNHLY, CDR2 FYNNEI, per germline. The CDR3 spans 14 residues. Trimming took 2 bases from V and 2 from J, leaving 8 bases between them. Time point of the sample: newly diagnosed GD, antithyroid drugs for less than 3 months. PBMC-derived RNA was used for the TCR library. With iRepertoire HTBI primers and Arm-PCR of CDR3 regions, TCR beta libraries were built. TCRdb fed the multiplex PCR reads into MiXCR, producing one record per CDR3 protein. The top ten hold more than 10% of the sample, which has 450,000 to 600,000 distinct CDR3 sequences, 15% to 20% seen once. This sample also appeared in a second study, on T cells in Graves' hyperthyroidism and ophthalmopathy.

This sample comprised peripheral blood mononuclear cells (PBMCs), obtained at new diagnosis, from a patient treated with antithyroid drugs. This clonotype originated in a man aged 40-50 years with Graves disease. This chain joins TRBV2 and TRBJ2-3; no clear D gene. Here the CDR3 reads CASSELAYTDTQYF. The DNA of the CDR3 is TGTGCCAGCAGTGAACTTGCGTACACAGATACGCAGTATTTT.